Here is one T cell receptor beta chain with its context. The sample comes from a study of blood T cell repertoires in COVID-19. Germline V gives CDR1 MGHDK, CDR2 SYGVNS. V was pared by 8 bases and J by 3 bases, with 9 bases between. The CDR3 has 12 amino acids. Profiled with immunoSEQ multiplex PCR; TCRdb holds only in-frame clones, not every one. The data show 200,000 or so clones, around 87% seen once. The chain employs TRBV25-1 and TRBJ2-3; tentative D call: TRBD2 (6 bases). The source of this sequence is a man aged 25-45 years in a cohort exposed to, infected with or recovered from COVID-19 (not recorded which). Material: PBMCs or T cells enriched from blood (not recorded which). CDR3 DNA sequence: TGTGCCAGCGGACGGGGGACAGATACGCAGTATTTT. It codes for CASGRGTDTQYF.